The rows below give T cell receptor beta chains drawn from one sample of a study of blood T cell repertoires in COVID-19. Using immunoSEQ multiplex PCR, the repertoire was profiled, and TCRdb retains in-frame clones only, with some absent. The data show approximately 300,000 clones, about nine tenths seen once. The sample comprised PBMCs or T cells enriched from blood (not recorded which). These receptor sequences come from a woman between 18 and 30 years old who had recovered from COVID-19. CDR3s include the opening cysteine and the closing phenylalanine or tryptophan. A D gene is named only where the DNA matches it firmly. Where a row states a size, it is once, few, many or the class of an expanded clone; other rows omit it.

CDR3 length: 16; J gene: TRBJ1-5; clone size: NA; V gene: TRBV24-1; D gene: TRBD1; CDR3 DNA: TGTGCCACCAGTGCCCCCGGGCAGGGGGACACTCAGCCCCAGCATTTT; CDR3 protein: CATSAPGQGDTQPQHF
CDR3 length: 15; J gene: TRBJ1-1; clone size: NA; V gene: TRBV27; D gene: NA; CDR3 DNA: TGTGCCAGCAGTTCTCGTTTGGGTCGGGACACTGAAGCTTTCTTT; CDR3 protein: CASSSRLGRDTEAFF
CDR3 length: 16; J gene: TRBJ2-1; clone size: NA; V gene: TRBV18; D gene: TRBD2; CDR3 DNA: TGTGCCAGCTCGCAAGCGGGGACGAGCTCCTACAATGAGCAGTTCTTC; CDR3 protein: CASSQAGTSSYNEQFF
CDR3 length: 15; J gene: TRBJ1-2; clone size: NA; V gene: TRBV18; D gene: TRBD1; CDR3 DNA: TGTGCCAGCTCACTCAACAGGGGGCAAGGATATGGCTACACCTTC; CDR3 protein: CASSLNRGQGYGYTF
CDR3 length: 17; J gene: TRBJ2-3; clone size: NA; V gene: TRBV4-1; D gene: TRBD2; CDR3 DNA: TGCGCCAGCAGCCAAGAGGGACTAGCGGGGCCGAGGGATACGCAGTATTTT; CDR3 protein: CASSQEGLAGPRDTQYF
CDR3 length: 12; J gene: TRBJ1-2; clone size: NA; V gene: TRBV6-1; D gene: NA; CDR3 DNA: TGTGCCAGCAGTGAAAATCGGGATGGCTACACCTTC; CDR3 protein: CASSENRDGYTF
CDR3 length: 17; J gene: TRBJ2-5; clone size: NA; V gene: TRBV3-1/TRBV3-2; D gene: NA; CDR3 DNA: TGTGCCAGCAGCCCCCTGGGGGGGCAGAGATGGCAGGAGACCCAGTACTTC; CDR3 protein: CASSPLGGQRWQETQYF
CDR3 length: 16; J gene: TRBJ2-2; clone size: once; V gene: TRBV18; D gene: NA; CDR3 DNA: TGTGCCAGCTCCTTGCGGGGTCGGAGGAACACCGGGGAGCTGTTTTTT; CDR3 protein: CASSLRGRRNTGELFF
CDR3 length: 15; J gene: TRBJ2-1; clone size: NA; V gene: TRBV2; D gene: TRBD2; CDR3 DNA: TGTGCCAGCAGTCAGAGCGGGGGGGCCTACAATGAGCAGTTCTTC; CDR3 protein: CASSQSGGAYNEQFF
CDR3 length: 14; J gene: TRBJ1-5; clone size: once; V gene: TRBV5-6; D gene: NA; CDR3 DNA: TGTGCCAGCAGCTTGTTTGGCAGCAATCAGCCCCAGCATTTT; CDR3 protein: CASSLFGSNQPQHF
CDR3 length: 14; J gene: TRBJ1-6; clone size: NA; V gene: TRBV10-3; D gene: TRBD1; CDR3 DNA: TGTGCCATCAGCTTTGACAGGGTGTATTCACCCCTCCACTTT; CDR3 protein: CAISFDRVYSPLHF
CDR3 length: 16; J gene: TRBJ2-7; clone size: NA; V gene: TRBV7-2; D gene: TRBD2; CDR3 DNA: TGTGCCAGCAGCCGGACTCCTATTAGCGGGAGATCCCAGCAGTACTTC; CDR3 protein: CASSRTPISGRSQQYF
CDR3 length: 16; J gene: TRBJ1-4; clone size: NA; V gene: TRBV10-3; D gene: NA; CDR3 DNA: TGTGCCATCAGTGAGTCCCCTAGGGGGTCTAATGAAAAACTGTTTTTT; CDR3 protein: CAISESPRGSNEKLFF
CDR3 length: 14; J gene: TRBJ1-6; clone size: NA; V gene: TRBV28; D gene: NA; CDR3 DNA: TGTGCCAGCAGTGAACAGGGTAGGAATTCACCCCTCCACTTT; CDR3 protein: CASSEQGRNSPLHF
CDR3 length: 15; J gene: TRBJ1-2; clone size: few; V gene: TRBV2; D gene: NA; CDR3 DNA: TGTGCCAGCAAACGAAGAGCCCAGGGGTTATATGGCTACACCTTC; CDR3 protein: CASKRRAQGLYGYTF
CDR3 length: 13; J gene: TRBJ2-7; clone size: NA; V gene: TRBV28; D gene: NA; CDR3 DNA: TGTGCCAGCAGTTTGTCGGGAGTCCACGAGCAGTACTTC; CDR3 protein: CASSLSGVHEQYF
CDR3 length: 14; J gene: TRBJ1-3; clone size: NA; V gene: TRBV9; D gene: NA; CDR3 DNA: TGTGCCAGCAGCGTAGGAGTTACTGGAAACACCATATATTTT; CDR3 protein: CASSVGVTGNTIYF
CDR3 length: 13; J gene: TRBJ1-2; clone size: NA; V gene: TRBV19; D gene: NA; CDR3 DNA: TGTGCCAGTAGTATGTCAGGGTTTCTTGGCTACACCTTC; CDR3 protein: CASSMSGFLGYTF
CDR3 length: 17; J gene: TRBJ2-3; clone size: NA; V gene: TRBV7-2; D gene: NA; CDR3 DNA: TGTGCCAGCAGCTATGGGACTCAAGGTGAGGGCACAGATACGCAGTATTTT; CDR3 protein: CASSYGTQGEGTDTQYF
CDR3 length: 16; J gene: TRBJ1-2; clone size: NA; V gene: TRBV2; D gene: TRBD1; CDR3 DNA: TGTGCCAGCACCCCAATCGGCGGCCCAGGGGGATATGGCTACACCTTC; CDR3 protein: CASTPIGGPGGYGYTF
CDR3 length: 13; J gene: TRBJ1-3; clone size: NA; V gene: TRBV4-2; D gene: NA; CDR3 DNA: TGTGCCAGCAGCCAAGTCAACGGGGACACCATATATTTT; CDR3 protein: CASSQVNGDTIYF
CDR3 length: 15; J gene: TRBJ1-4; clone size: NA; V gene: TRBV5-1; D gene: TRBD1; CDR3 DNA: TGCGCCAGCAGCCCAGGGACAGTAGATAATGAAAAACTGTTTTTT; CDR3 protein: CASSPGTVDNEKLFF
CDR3 length: 14; J gene: TRBJ2-7; clone size: NA; V gene: TRBV21-1; D gene: NA; CDR3 DNA: TGTGCCAGCAGCAACCCACAGGGAGCCTACGAGCAGTACTTC; CDR3 protein: CASSNPQGAYEQYF
CDR3 length: 16; J gene: TRBJ2-1; clone size: NA; V gene: TRBV9; D gene: TRBD2; CDR3 DNA: TGTGCCAGCAGCGTAGGGGTCTCAGCGGGAGTACATGAGCAGTTCTTC; CDR3 protein: CASSVGVSAGVHEQFF
CDR3 length: 14; J gene: TRBJ1-5; clone size: NA; V gene: TRBV11-2; D gene: TRBD1; CDR3 DNA: TGTGCCAGCAGCCCCACAGGGGGCAATCAGCCCCAGCATTTT; CDR3 protein: CASSPTGGNQPQHF
CDR3 length: 12; J gene: TRBJ1-4; clone size: NA; V gene: TRBV10-1; D gene: TRBD1; CDR3 DNA: TGCGCCAGCGGGACAGGGGATGAAAAACTGTTTTTT; CDR3 protein: CASGTGDEKLFF
CDR3 length: 14; J gene: TRBJ1-1; clone size: NA; V gene: TRBV6-5; D gene: NA; CDR3 DNA: TGTGCCAGCATAATCGACAGTCTTAACACTGAAGCTTTCTTT; CDR3 protein: CASIIDSLNTEAFF
CDR3 length: 15; J gene: TRBJ1-4; clone size: NA; V gene: TRBV7-9; D gene: TRBD1; CDR3 DNA: TGTGCCAGCAGCCTACAGGGGGGAATACATGAAAAACTGTTTTTT; CDR3 protein: CASSLQGGIHEKLFF
CDR3 length: 15; J gene: TRBJ2-5; clone size: NA; V gene: TRBV10-3; D gene: TRBD1; CDR3 DNA: TGTGCCATCAGTGAGTCCGGCAGGGGGCTGGAGACCCAGTACTTC; CDR3 protein: CAISESGRGLETQYF
CDR3 length: 16; J gene: TRBJ2-7; clone size: NA; V gene: TRBV7-9; D gene: TRBD1; CDR3 DNA: TGTGCCAGCAGCTCCCCGGTACGGACAGGGCCCTACGAGCAGTACTTC; CDR3 protein: CASSSPVRTGPYEQYF
CDR3 length: 14; J gene: TRBJ1-2; clone size: NA; V gene: TRBV4-1; D gene: NA; CDR3 DNA: TGCGCCAGCAGCCTACGGGGAGGGGTGGGCGGCTACACCTTC; CDR3 protein: CASSLRGGVGGYTF
CDR3 length: 12; J gene: TRBJ2-7; clone size: once; V gene: TRBV21-1; D gene: NA; CDR3 DNA: TGTGCCAGCAGCAAAGTTGAGGGGGCTCAGTACTTC; CDR3 protein: CASSKVEGAQYF
CDR3 length: 14; J gene: TRBJ1-6; clone size: NA; V gene: TRBV7-8; D gene: NA; CDR3 DNA: TGTGCCAGCAGCCCCGGGACATCGAATTCACCCCTCCACTTT; CDR3 protein: CASSPGTSNSPLHF
CDR3 length: 11; J gene: TRBJ2-7; clone size: NA; V gene: TRBV2; D gene: NA; CDR3 DNA: TGTGCCAGAGACAAAGTTAGCGAGCAGTACTTC; CDR3 protein: CARDKVSEQYF
CDR3 length: 17; J gene: TRBJ1-1; clone size: once; V gene: TRBV19; D gene: TRBD1; CDR3 DNA: TGTGCCAGTACCCTGAGGGGACAGGGGCGCAGGGGCACTGAAGCTTTCTTT; CDR3 protein: CASTLRGQGRRGTEAFF
CDR3 length: 16; J gene: TRBJ2-1; clone size: NA; V gene: TRBV4-2; D gene: TRBD2; CDR3 DNA: TGTGCCAGCAGCCCCCTCCCGACTAGCGGGGAAAATGAGCAGTTCTTC; CDR3 protein: CASSPLPTSGENEQFF
CDR3 length: 16; J gene: TRBJ1-2; clone size: NA; V gene: TRBV6-5; D gene: TRBD1; CDR3 DNA: TGTGCCAGCAGTTACAAGGCCGGGACAGGCTTTTATGGCTACACCTTC; CDR3 protein: CASSYKAGTGFYGYTF
CDR3 length: 17; J gene: TRBJ2-2; clone size: few; V gene: TRBV3-1/TRBV3-2; D gene: TRBD2; CDR3 DNA: TGTGCCAGCAGCCAAGAAGGGCTAGCGGGAGTCGACCGGGAGCTGTTTTTT; CDR3 protein: CASSQEGLAGVDRELFF
CDR3 length: 14; J gene: TRBJ1-1; clone size: NA; V gene: TRBV6-4; D gene: TRBD1; CDR3 DNA: TGTGCCAGCAGAGCCCTGACAGGGTTGGGTGAAGCTTTCTTT; CDR3 protein: CASRALTGLGEAFF
CDR3 length: 14; J gene: TRBJ1-3; clone size: NA; V gene: TRBV5-8; D gene: NA; CDR3 DNA: TGTGCCAGCAGCTTCTCACCGACGGGGGACACCATATATTTT; CDR3 protein: CASSFSPTGDTIYF
CDR3 length: 14; J gene: TRBJ1-1; clone size: once; V gene: TRBV7-3; D gene: NA; CDR3 DNA: TGTGCCAGCAGTACCCAGCCCGGGGGTACTGAAGCTTTCTTT; CDR3 protein: CASSTQPGGTEAFF
CDR3 length: 11; J gene: TRBJ2-7; clone size: NA; V gene: TRBV20-1; D gene: TRBD1; CDR3 DNA: TGCAGTGAGGGACAGTTGAGGGAGCAGTACTTC; CDR3 protein: CSEGQLREQYF
CDR3 length: 16; J gene: TRBJ1-2; clone size: NA; V gene: TRBV28; D gene: TRBD1; CDR3 DNA: TGTGCCAGCAGTTTAAGTGGGGGGACAGGGTTCGATGGCTACACCTTC; CDR3 protein: CASSLSGGTGFDGYTF
CDR3 length: 14; J gene: TRBJ1-3; clone size: NA; V gene: TRBV19; D gene: TRBD1; CDR3 DNA: TGTGCCAGTAGCATGACAGGGGGCGGAAACACCATATATTTT; CDR3 protein: CASSMTGGGNTIYF
CDR3 length: 15; J gene: TRBJ1-5; clone size: NA; V gene: TRBV9; D gene: TRBD1; CDR3 DNA: TGTGCCAGCGGACCGACAGGGGAACATAGCCAGCCCCAGCATTTT; CDR3 protein: CASGPTGEHSQPQHF
CDR3 length: 18; J gene: TRBJ1-6; clone size: NA; V gene: TRBV28; D gene: NA; CDR3 DNA: TGTGCCAGCAGACCATTGGGGCTCCCGAGGTGGAATAATTCACCCCTCCACTTT; CDR3 protein: CASRPLGLPRWNNSPLHF
CDR3 length: 15; J gene: TRBJ2-1; clone size: NA; V gene: TRBV27; D gene: TRBD2; CDR3 DNA: TGTGCCAGCGGCAGACTAGCGGGAGGCTACAATGAGCAGTTCTTC; CDR3 protein: CASGRLAGGYNEQFF